The rows below give T cell receptor beta chains drawn from one sample of a study of cytomegalovirus exposure and HLA in healthy donors. TCRdb's copy holds only in-frame clones and misses some; the assay was immunoSEQ multiplex PCR. The sample contains 100,000 to 150,000 clones, roughly 86% of which appear only once. The sample was PBMCs. The receptors were sampled from a man aged 25 to 45 in good health and CMV-seronegative. The CDR3 runs from the conserved cysteine through the conserved F or W. The order of the fields is CDR3 protein, CDR3 DNA, D gene, V gene, clone size, J gene. D genes are given only for firm matches. Only part of the rows carry a size: once, few, many, or a class if the clone is expanded.

CDR3aa: CASGPGVEGTAVINEQFF
CDR3nt: TGTGCTAGTGGCCCCGGCGTCGAGGGGACAGCGGTAATCAATGAGCAGTTCTTC
d_gene: TRBD1
v_gene: TRBV12-5
abundance: -
j_gene: TRBJ2-1

CDR3aa: CASSQDFTSGSNEQFF
CDR3nt: TGCGCCAGCAGCCAAGATTTTACTAGCGGGAGCAATGAGCAGTTCTTC
d_gene: TRBD2
v_gene: TRBV4-3
abundance: -
j_gene: TRBJ2-1

CDR3aa: CSARGGYEQYF
CDR3nt: TGCAGTGCTAGGGGAGGGTACGAGCAGTACTTC
d_gene: TRBD2
v_gene: TRBV20-1
abundance: -
j_gene: TRBJ2-7

CDR3aa: CASSTPTADTQYF
CDR3nt: TGCGCCAGCAGCACCCCGACAGCAGATACGCAGTATTTT
d_gene: -
v_gene: TRBV5-1
abundance: -
j_gene: TRBJ2-3

CDR3aa: CASNFLAGASYEQYF
CDR3nt: TGTGCCAGCAACTTCTTAGCGGGGGCCTCCTACGAGCAGTACTTC
d_gene: TRBD2
v_gene: TRBV27
abundance: -
j_gene: TRBJ2-7

CDR3aa: CASRGGRGGTDTQYF
CDR3nt: TGTGCCAGCAGGGGAGGCAGGGGGGGCACAGATACGCAGTATTTT
d_gene: -
v_gene: TRBV2
abundance: -
j_gene: TRBJ2-3

CDR3aa: CASSLQGNTEAFF
CDR3nt: TGTGCCAGCAGCTTACAGGGGAACACTGAAGCTTTCTTT
d_gene: -
v_gene: TRBV5-4
abundance: -
j_gene: TRBJ1-1

CDR3aa: CASRGEFAGAGELFF
CDR3nt: TGTGCCAGCAGGGGAGAGTTTGCTGGTGCCGGGGAGCTGTTTTTT
d_gene: -
v_gene: TRBV6-5
abundance: -
j_gene: TRBJ2-2

CDR3aa: CASSFTEQETQYF
CDR3nt: TGTGCCAGCAGTTTCACAGAGCAAGAGACCCAGTACTTC
d_gene: -
v_gene: TRBV6-6
abundance: -
j_gene: TRBJ2-5

CDR3aa: CASSYPSGSKDEQFF
CDR3nt: TGTGCCAGCAGTTACCCTAGCGGGAGTAAGGATGAGCAGTTCTTC
d_gene: TRBD2
v_gene: TRBV6-6
abundance: -
j_gene: TRBJ2-1

CDR3aa: CASSSWTGGNEQFF
CDR3nt: TGTGCCAGCAGCTCTTGGACAGGGGGGAATGAGCAGTTCTTC
d_gene: TRBD1
v_gene: TRBV7-3
abundance: -
j_gene: TRBJ2-1

CDR3aa: CASRGASSYEQYF
CDR3nt: TGTGCCAGCAGGGGGGCCAGCTCCTACGAGCAGTACTTC
d_gene: -
v_gene: TRBV7-3
abundance: -
j_gene: TRBJ2-7

CDR3aa: CASSVSGTANYEQYF
CDR3nt: TGTGCCAGCAGCGTATCCGGGACAGCAAACTACGAGCAGTACTTC
d_gene: TRBD1
v_gene: TRBV11-3
abundance: -
j_gene: TRBJ2-7

CDR3aa: CASSHGQGIYEQYF
CDR3nt: TGTGCCAGCAGCCACGGACAGGGGATTTACGAGCAGTACTTC
d_gene: TRBD1
v_gene: TRBV14
abundance: once
j_gene: TRBJ2-7

CDR3aa: CASSPSGSRGSYNEQFF
CDR3nt: TGTGCCAGCAGCCCGAGCGGGTCCCGGGGCTCCTACAATGAGCAGTTCTTC
d_gene: -
v_gene: TRBV27
abundance: -
j_gene: TRBJ2-1

CDR3aa: CASSDRGGNEKLFF
CDR3nt: TGTGCCAGCAGCGACAGGGGGGGTAATGAAAAACTGTTTTTT
d_gene: TRBD1
v_gene: TRBV7-9
abundance: -
j_gene: TRBJ1-4

CDR3aa: CSVERTDSTDTQYF
CDR3nt: TGCAGCGTGGAACGGACAGATAGCACAGATACGCAGTATTTT
d_gene: -
v_gene: TRBV29-1
abundance: -
j_gene: TRBJ2-3

CDR3aa: CASSPWSIYLGANNEQFF
CDR3nt: TGTGCCAGCTCACCGTGGTCGATATACCTAGGCGCAAACAATGAGCAGTTCTTC
d_gene: -
v_gene: TRBV18
abundance: -
j_gene: TRBJ2-1

CDR3aa: CASSDSKGTSSNLFF
CDR3nt: TGTGCCAGCAGTGACTCGAAGGGGACTAGCTCAAATCTGTTCTTC
d_gene: TRBD2
v_gene: TRBV6-4
abundance: many
j_gene: TRBJ2-1

CDR3aa: CASSPDSGQGADEQYF
CDR3nt: TGTGCCAGCAGCCCAGATTCGGGACAGGGGGCGGACGAGCAGTACTTC
d_gene: TRBD1
v_gene: TRBV7-9
abundance: -
j_gene: TRBJ2-7

CDR3aa: CASSSRLAGDTDTQYF
CDR3nt: TGTGCCAGCAGCTCTCGACTAGCGGGAGACACAGATACGCAGTATTTT
d_gene: TRBD2
v_gene: TRBV7-2
abundance: -
j_gene: TRBJ2-3

CDR3aa: CSVVNTEAFF
CDR3nt: TGCAGCGTTGTCAATACTGAAGCTTTCTTT
d_gene: -
v_gene: TRBV29-1
abundance: -
j_gene: TRBJ1-1

CDR3aa: CAWRPGLAGGWKTQYF
CDR3nt: TGTGCCTGGAGACCGGGACTAGCGGGAGGGTGGAAGACCCAGTACTTC
d_gene: TRBD2
v_gene: TRBV30
abundance: -
j_gene: TRBJ2-5

CDR3aa: CASSLASGASYEQYF
CDR3nt: TGTGCCAGCAGCTTAGCTAGCGGGGCGTCCTACGAGCAGTACTTC
d_gene: TRBD2
v_gene: TRBV7-8
abundance: once
j_gene: TRBJ2-7

CDR3aa: CASSLQDSRGVYTF
CDR3nt: TGTGCCAGCAGCTTACAAGACAGTCGCGGTGTCTACACCTTC
d_gene: -
v_gene: TRBV7-9
abundance: -
j_gene: TRBJ1-2

CDR3aa: CASSSGTGARNYGYTF
CDR3nt: TGTGCCAGCAGCTCCGGGACAGGCGCTCGGAACTATGGCTACACCTTC
d_gene: TRBD1
v_gene: TRBV7-9
abundance: -
j_gene: TRBJ1-2

CDR3aa: CASSLGQGPQHF
CDR3nt: TGCGCCAGCAGCTTGGGACAGGGGCCCCAGCATTTT
d_gene: TRBD1
v_gene: TRBV5-1
abundance: -
j_gene: TRBJ1-5

CDR3aa: CASSYQAGPYNEQFF
CDR3nt: TGTGCCAGCAGTTACCAAGCGGGACCCTACAATGAGCAGTTCTTC
d_gene: TRBD2
v_gene: TRBV2
abundance: -
j_gene: TRBJ2-1

CDR3aa: CASSPNRDRSYEQYF
CDR3nt: TGTGCCAGCTCACCGAACCGGGATCGATCCTACGAGCAGTACTTC
d_gene: -
v_gene: TRBV18
abundance: -
j_gene: TRBJ2-7

CDR3aa: CASSDPGGGSETQYF
CDR3nt: TGTGCCAGCAGCGACCCGGGAGGCGGTAGTGAGACCCAGTACTTC
d_gene: TRBD2
v_gene: TRBV9
abundance: -
j_gene: TRBJ2-5

CDR3aa: CSANGRNEQFF
CDR3nt: TGCAGTGCTAACGGGAGGAATGAGCAGTTCTTC
d_gene: TRBD2
v_gene: TRBV20-1
abundance: -
j_gene: TRBJ2-1

CDR3aa: CASSPRGGDSTGELFF
CDR3nt: TGCGCCAGCAGCCCTCGGGGAGGGGATAGCACCGGGGAGCTGTTTTTT
d_gene: TRBD2
v_gene: TRBV5-1
abundance: -
j_gene: TRBJ2-2

CDR3aa: CASSLDYGEAFF
CDR3nt: TGTGCCAGCAGCTTGGACTATGGTGAAGCTTTCTTT
d_gene: -
v_gene: TRBV5-4
abundance: -
j_gene: TRBJ1-1

CDR3aa: CASSEGLGFEAFF
CDR3nt: TGTGCCAGCAGTGAAGGGCTCGGGTTTGAAGCTTTCTTT
d_gene: -
v_gene: TRBV6-1
abundance: -
j_gene: TRBJ1-1

CDR3aa: CASSFTGLAPEETQYF
CDR3nt: TGTGCCAGCAGTTTCACGGGACTAGCCCCGGAAGAGACCCAGTACTTC
d_gene: TRBD2
v_gene: TRBV27
abundance: -
j_gene: TRBJ2-5

CDR3aa: CASSLIDRGGIQYF
CDR3nt: TGTGCCAGCTCACTCATTGACAGGGGCGGCATTCAGTACTTC
d_gene: TRBD1
v_gene: TRBV18
abundance: -
j_gene: TRBJ2-4

CDR3aa: CASSAGWDRGPDTEAFF
CDR3nt: TGTGCCAGCAGCGCCGGTTGGGACAGGGGGCCGGACACTGAAGCTTTCTTT
d_gene: TRBD1
v_gene: TRBV9
abundance: -
j_gene: TRBJ1-1

CDR3aa: CASSIVAGGMAFF
CDR3nt: TGTGCCAGTAGTATAGTGGCAGGGGGTATGGCTTTCTTT
d_gene: TRBD1
v_gene: TRBV19
abundance: -
j_gene: TRBJ1-1

CDR3aa: CASSPLAYEQYF
CDR3nt: TGTGCCAGCAGCCCGCTAGCTTACGAGCAGTACTTC
d_gene: -
v_gene: TRBV11-2
abundance: few
j_gene: TRBJ2-7

CDR3aa: CASSKEGTSGDLTEQYF
CDR3nt: TGTGCCAGCAGCAAAGAAGGGACTAGCGGGGACCTGACCGAGCAGTACTTC
d_gene: -
v_gene: TRBV21-1
abundance: -
j_gene: TRBJ2-7

CDR3aa: CAWSVSEGQGTFF
CDR3nt: TGTGCCTGGAGTGTAAGTGAGGGACAGGGAACTTTCTTT
d_gene: TRBD1
v_gene: TRBV30
abundance: -
j_gene: TRBJ1-1

CDR3aa: CASSQFPTTRGGDTQYF
CDR3nt: TGTGCCAGCAGCCAATTTCCCACGACCCGAGGTGGCGATACGCAGTATTTT
d_gene: -
v_gene: TRBV7-9
abundance: -
j_gene: TRBJ2-3

CDR3aa: CASSVDSGREAYNEQFF
CDR3nt: TGTGCCAGCAGTGTCGACTCGGGGCGGGAGGCCTACAATGAGCAGTTCTTC
d_gene: TRBD2
v_gene: TRBV9
abundance: -
j_gene: TRBJ2-1

CDR3aa: CAISESRRDRENTEAFF
CDR3nt: TGTGCCATCAGTGAGTCCCGTAGGGACAGGGAGAACACTGAAGCTTTCTTT
d_gene: TRBD1
v_gene: TRBV10-3
abundance: -
j_gene: TRBJ1-1

CDR3aa: CASSPTSLYEQFF
CDR3nt: TGTGCCAGTAGCCCGACTAGTCTCTATGAGCAGTTCTTC
d_gene: -
v_gene: TRBV19
abundance: -
j_gene: TRBJ2-1

CDR3aa: CASSGGQGSQPQHF
CDR3nt: TGTGCCAGCAGTGGAGGACAGGGGAGTCAGCCCCAGCATTTT
d_gene: TRBD1
v_gene: TRBV2
abundance: few
j_gene: TRBJ1-5

CDR3aa: CASSGPGNYGYTF
CDR3nt: TGTGCCAGCAGCGGCCCAGGGAACTATGGCTACACCTTC
d_gene: -
v_gene: TRBV7-3
abundance: -
j_gene: TRBJ1-2

CDR3aa: CASSEGYGGNQPQHF
CDR3nt: TGTGCCAGCAGTGAAGGGTACGGTGGCAATCAGCCCCAGCATTTT
d_gene: -
v_gene: TRBV2
abundance: -
j_gene: TRBJ1-5

CDR3aa: CASSHPREAGSNEQYF
CDR3nt: TGCGCCAGCAGCCACCCACGGGAGGCAGGGTCGAACGAGCAGTACTTC
d_gene: TRBD2
v_gene: TRBV4-1
abundance: -
j_gene: TRBJ2-7

CDR3aa: CASSLLDRASNSPLHF
CDR3nt: TGTGCCAGCAGCCTCCTCGACAGGGCTAGTAATTCACCCCTCCACTTT
d_gene: TRBD1
v_gene: TRBV5-6
abundance: many
j_gene: TRBJ1-6

CDR3aa: CASSREETQYF
CDR3nt: TGCGCCAGCAGCAGGGAAGAGACCCAGTACTTC
d_gene: -
v_gene: TRBV10-2
abundance: -
j_gene: TRBJ2-5

CDR3aa: CASSALAGAEAFF
CDR3nt: TGTGCCAGTAGTGCCCTCGCGGGTGCTGAAGCTTTCTTT
d_gene: -
v_gene: TRBV19
abundance: few
j_gene: TRBJ1-1

CDR3aa: CASSPYYTGSSYEQYF
CDR3nt: TGTGCCAGCAGTCCATATTATACAGGGTCCAGCTACGAGCAGTACTTC
d_gene: -
v_gene: TRBV27
abundance: -
j_gene: TRBJ2-7